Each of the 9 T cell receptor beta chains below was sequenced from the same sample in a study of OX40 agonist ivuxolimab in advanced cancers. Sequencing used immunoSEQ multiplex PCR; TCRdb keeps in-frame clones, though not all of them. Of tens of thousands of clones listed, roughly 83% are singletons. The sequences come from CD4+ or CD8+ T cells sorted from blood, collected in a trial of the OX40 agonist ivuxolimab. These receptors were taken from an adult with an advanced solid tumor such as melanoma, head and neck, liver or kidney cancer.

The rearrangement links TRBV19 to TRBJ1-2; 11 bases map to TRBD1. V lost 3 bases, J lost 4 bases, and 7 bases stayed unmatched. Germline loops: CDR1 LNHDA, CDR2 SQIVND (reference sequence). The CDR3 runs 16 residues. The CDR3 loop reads CASSIPGQGAIYGYTF. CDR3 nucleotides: TGTGCCAGTAGTATTCCCGGACAGGGGGCGATCTATGGCTACACCTTC. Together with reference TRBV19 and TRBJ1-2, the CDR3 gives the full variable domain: DGGITQSPKYLFRKEGQNVTLSCEQNLNHDAMYWYRQDPGQGLRLIYYSQIVNDFQKGDIAEGYSVSREKKESFPLTVTSAQKNPTAFYLCASSIPGQGAIYGYTFGSGTRLTVV.

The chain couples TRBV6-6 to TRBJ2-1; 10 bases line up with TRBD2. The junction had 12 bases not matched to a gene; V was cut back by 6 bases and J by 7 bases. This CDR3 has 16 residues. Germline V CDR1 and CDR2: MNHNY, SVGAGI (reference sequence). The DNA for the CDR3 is TGTGCCAGCAGCGCTTCTAGCGGGAGAAGCGGGAATGAGCAGTTCTTC. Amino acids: CASSASSGRSGNEQFF.

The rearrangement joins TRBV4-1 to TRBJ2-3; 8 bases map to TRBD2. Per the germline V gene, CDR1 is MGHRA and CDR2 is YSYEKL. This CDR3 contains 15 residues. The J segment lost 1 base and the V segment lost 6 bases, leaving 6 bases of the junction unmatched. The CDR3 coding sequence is TGCGCCAGCAGTCACCCGGGAGGGGGCACAGATACGCAGTATTTT. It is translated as CASSHPGGGTDTQYF.

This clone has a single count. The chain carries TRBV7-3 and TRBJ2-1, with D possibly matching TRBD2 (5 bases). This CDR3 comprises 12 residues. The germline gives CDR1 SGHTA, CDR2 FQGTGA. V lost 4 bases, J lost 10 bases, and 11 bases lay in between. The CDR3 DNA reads TGTGCCAGCAGCTCCCCCACGGGAGAGCAGTTCTTC. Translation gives CASSSPTGEQFF. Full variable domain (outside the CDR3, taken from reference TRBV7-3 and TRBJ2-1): GAGVSQTPSNKVTEKGKYVELRCDPISGHTALYWYRQSLGQGPEFLIYFQGTGAADDSGLPNDRFFAVRPEGSVSTLKIQRTERGDSAVYLCASSSPTGEQFFGPGTRLTVL.

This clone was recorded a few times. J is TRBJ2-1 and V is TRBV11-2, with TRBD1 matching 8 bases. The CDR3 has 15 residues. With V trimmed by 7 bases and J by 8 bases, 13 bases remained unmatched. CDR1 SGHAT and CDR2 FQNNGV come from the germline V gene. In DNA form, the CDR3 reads TGTGCCAGCAAAAGGAGTGACAGGGGTGTCGATGAGCAGTTCTTC. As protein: CASKRSDRGVDEQFF.

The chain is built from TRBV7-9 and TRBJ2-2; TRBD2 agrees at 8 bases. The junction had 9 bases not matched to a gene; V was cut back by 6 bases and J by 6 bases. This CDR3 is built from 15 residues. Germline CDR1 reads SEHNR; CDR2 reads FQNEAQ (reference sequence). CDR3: CASRPGTSKSGELFF. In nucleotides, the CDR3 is TGTGCCAGCAGGCCCGGGACTAGTAAATCCGGGGAGCTGTTTTTT.

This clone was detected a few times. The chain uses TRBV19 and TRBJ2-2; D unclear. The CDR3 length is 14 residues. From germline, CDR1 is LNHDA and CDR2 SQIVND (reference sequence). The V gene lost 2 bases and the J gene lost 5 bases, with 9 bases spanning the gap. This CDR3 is CASSIPSITGELFF. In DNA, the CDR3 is TGTGCCAGTAGTATACCCTCGATAACCGGGGAGCTGTTTTTT.

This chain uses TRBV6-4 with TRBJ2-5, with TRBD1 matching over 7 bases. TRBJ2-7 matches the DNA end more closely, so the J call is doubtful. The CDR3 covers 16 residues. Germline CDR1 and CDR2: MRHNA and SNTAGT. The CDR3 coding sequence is TGTGCCAGCAGTCCTGAAGTAGGCAGGGGGTCGGACGAGCAGTACTTC. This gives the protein CASSPEVGRGSDEQYF.

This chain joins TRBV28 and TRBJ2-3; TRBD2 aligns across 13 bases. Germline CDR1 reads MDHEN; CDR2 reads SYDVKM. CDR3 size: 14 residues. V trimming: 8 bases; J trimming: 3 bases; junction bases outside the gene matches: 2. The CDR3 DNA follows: TGTGCCAGCGAGGGACTAGCGGGAACAGATACGCAGTATTTT. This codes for CASEGLAGTDTQYF.